This is a list of T cell receptor beta chains from one sample in a study of blood T cell repertoires in COVID-19. Sequenced by immunoSEQ multiplex PCR; TCRdb stores in-frame clones only, minus some. The table records 150,000 to 160,000 clones, roughly nine tenths of them present only once. The source material was peripheral blood. The receptor source for this set is a woman in her seventies with acute or convalescent COVID-19. Both conserved end residues are part of each CDR3. A D gene is named only where the DNA matches it firmly. Size values are once, few and many counts, or a class for expanded clones, and some rows have none.

TRBD1	TRBV28	TRBJ1-2	few	TGTGCCAGCAGCCAAAGCGGGGGACAGGGGGTGTTTTGGGGCTACACCTTC	CASSQSGGQGVFWGYTF
TRBD1	TRBV4-3	TRBJ2-7	-	TGCGCCAGCAGCCACGACAGGGGGCACAGCTACGAGCAGTACTTC	CASSHDRGHSYEQYF
-	TRBV5-6	TRBJ1-2	once	TGTGCCAGCAGCTTGGAGGGAGGCTATGGCTACACCTTC	CASSLEGGYGYTF
-	TRBV10-3	TRBJ1-2	-	TGTGCCATCAGTGAGTCATCGGGAGGTTCGATCGGCTACACCTTC	CAISESSGGSIGYTF
TRBD1	TRBV5-1	TRBJ1-2	-	TGCGCCAGCAGCTTGGGGACAGGGACCCTATTTAACTATGGCTACACCTTC	CASSLGTGTLFNYGYTF
-	TRBV9	TRBJ2-3	once	TGTGCCAGCAGCGTAGCGGATCAGGATGGAGATACGCAGTATTTT	CASSVADQDGDTQYF
-	TRBV6-6	TRBJ2-7	-	TGTGCCAGCACCAAAGGGGGAACCCTCTCCTACGAGCAGTACTTC	CASTKGGTLSYEQYF
-	TRBV5-1	TRBJ1-1	-	TGCGCCAGCACTAGGGACACCACCCTTATGAACACTGAAGCTTTCTTT	CASTRDTTLMNTEAFF
TRBD2	TRBV6-2/TRBV6-3	TRBJ2-7	-	TGTGCCAGCAGCTTACTAGCGGGGGGAAAGACCTACGAGCAGTACTTC	CASSLLAGGKTYEQYF
-	TRBV4-3	TRBJ2-6	few	TGCGCCAGCAGCCCCAGTTCGGGAACTGGGGCCAACGTCCTGACTTTC	CASSPSSGTGANVLTF
-	TRBV21-1	TRBJ1-5	-	TGTGCCACCATAAAGTCGGTTCGAGGGGGTCAGCCCCAGCATTTT	CATIKSVRGGQPQHF
TRBD1	TRBV16	TRBJ1-2	-	TGTGCCAGCAGCCAATTACAGGGGATGAACTATGGCTACACCTTC	CASSQLQGMNYGYTF
TRBD1	TRBV19	TRBJ1-5	once	TGTGCCAGTAGTACCGACAGGGCGAGAAATCAGCCCCAGCATTTT	CASSTDRARNQPQHF
-	TRBV7-2	TRBJ2-2	-	TGTGCCAGCAGCTTAGCACGTCTTTCAGGTCGGAACACCGGGGAGCTGTTTTTT	CASSLARLSGRNTGELFF
TRBD2	TRBV3-1/TRBV3-2	TRBJ2-3	-	TGTGCCAGCAGCCCGCAGCGGGGCACCAGCACAGATACGCAGTATTTT	CASSPQRGTSTDTQYF
-	TRBV11-2	TRBJ1-1	-	TGTGCCAGCAGCTGGACTGCGGGGAACACTGAAGCTTTCTTT	CASSWTAGNTEAFF
-	TRBV19	TRBJ2-3	-	TGTGCCAGTAGTATAGATGGGACTAGCACAGATACGCAGTATTTT	CASSIDGTSTDTQYF
-	TRBV7-3	TRBJ2-3	once	TGTGCCAGCAGCTTAAAACCACGGGATACGCAGTATTTT	CASSLKPRDTQYF
TRBD1	TRBV11-2	TRBJ1-1	-	TGTGCCAGCAGCTCGCTTTTGACAGGGGACAACACTGAAGCTTTCTTT	CASSSLLTGDNTEAFF
-	TRBV2	TRBJ1-3	-	TGTGCCAGCAGTTCTTCCGGGACAAGAAGCTCTGGAAACACCATATATTTT	CASSSSGTRSSGNTIYF
-	TRBV7-2	TRBJ2-5	-	TGTGCCAGCAGCTTAGTCTCACAGATAGAGACCCAGTACTTC	CASSLVSQIETQYF
TRBD1	TRBV27	TRBJ1-2	-	TGTGCCAGCAGTTTAAGGCCAGGGGGCTATGGCTACACCTTC	CASSLRPGGYGYTF
-	TRBV4-1	TRBJ1-4	-	TGCGCCAGCAGCTCCCACGGTTGGGCCGCACTTCTTGTGGGTGAAAAACTGTTTTTT	CASSSHGWAALLVGEKLFF
-	TRBV21-1	TRBJ2-7	-	TGTGCCAGCAGCAAGAAATTAGCGGGATTAAGCTACGAGCAGTACTTC	CASSKKLAGLSYEQYF
TRBD1	TRBV30	TRBJ2-7	-	TGTGCCTGGAGTGTGTCTCCGGGACAGGGTTTCTACGAGCAGTACTTC	CAWSVSPGQGFYEQYF
TRBD1	TRBV6-5	TRBJ1-3	-	TGTGCCAGCACGCAGGGGGCGAAAAACACCATATATTTT	CASTQGAKNTIYF
-	TRBV2	TRBJ1-1	-	TGTGCCAGCACCACGGGGGGAAACACTGAAGCTTTCTTT	CASTTGGNTEAFF
TRBD1	TRBV3-1/TRBV3-2	TRBJ1-4	-	TGTGCCAGCAGCCAGGGACAGGGGAGCGAAAAACTGTTTTTT	CASSQGQGSEKLFF
TRBD2	TRBV9	TRBJ2-2	-	TGTGCCAGCAGCCCGAGGGGCAGCGGGGGCCCCGGCGGCACCGGGGAGCTGTTTTTT	CASSPRGSGGPGGTGELFF
-	TRBV5-1	TRBJ1-3	few	TGCGCCAGCAGCTTGTCGTCCGCTGGAAACACCATATATTTT	CASSLSSAGNTIYF
-	TRBV4-3	TRBJ1-1	-	TGCGCCAGCAGCCAAGCTTTGTGGAACACTGAAGCTTTCTTT	CASSQALWNTEAFF
TRBD1	TRBV19	TRBJ1-6	-	TGTGCCAGTAGTACCCTACAGGGGGCGAGTAATTCACCCCTCCACTTT	CASSTLQGASNSPLHF
-	TRBV2	TRBJ1-3	-	TGTGCCAGCAGTGATTTGAGGACTCTCTCTGGAAACACCATATATTTT	CASSDLRTLSGNTIYF
-	TRBV18	TRBJ1-5	-	TGTGCCAGCTCACCGAGTGGCAATCAGCCCCAGCATTTT	CASSPSGNQPQHF
TRBD1	TRBV5-5	TRBJ1-5	-	TGTGCCAGCAGCTTGGGGGAAGACAGGGGCGGCAATCAGCCCCAGCATTTT	CASSLGEDRGGNQPQHF
TRBD2	TRBV28	TRBJ2-3	-	TGTGCCAGCAGTTTTGGTGCGGGGGTGGGAGGAGATACGCAGTATTTT	CASSFGAGVGGDTQYF
-	TRBV7-8	TRBJ2-5	few	TGTGCCAGCAGCTTCTTGGAGACGGGGGTCCCAGAGACCCAGTACTTC	CASSFLETGVPETQYF
TRBD2	TRBV6-5	TRBJ2-2	-	TGTGCCAGCAGGCTAGCGGGGGGGAAGGCCGGGGAGCTGTTTTTT	CASRLAGGKAGELFF
TRBD2	TRBV7-3	TRBJ2-2	-	TGTGCCAGCAGAGGGGAGGGTTACACCGGGGAGCTGTTTTTT	CASRGEGYTGELFF
TRBD1	TRBV6-5	TRBJ2-7	-	TGTGCCAGCAGTCCCGGGACAGGGATCTACGAGCAGTACTTC	CASSPGTGIYEQYF
-	TRBV2	TRBJ2-6	-	TGTGCCAGCAGTGTCGGCGGCCCTGGGGCCAACGTCCTGACTTTC	CASSVGGPGANVLTF
-	TRBV18	TRBJ1-3	-	TGTGCCAGCTCACCCTATACAGGGCGCTCTGGAAACACCATATATTTT	CASSPYTGRSGNTIYF
TRBD2	TRBV7-9	TRBJ2-1	-	TGTGCCAGCAGCTTAGGACTAGCGGTGTTCGATGAGCAGTTCTTC	CASSLGLAVFDEQFF
-	TRBV25-1	TRBJ1-1	-	TGTGCCAGATCTGATGACAGAAACACTGAAGCTTTCTTT	CARSDDRNTEAFF
TRBD1	TRBV28	TRBJ1-5	-	TGTGCCAGCAGGCGGGACAGGGGAGGTCATCAGCCCCAGCATTTT	CASRRDRGGHQPQHF
-	TRBV9	TRBJ2-1	-	TGTGCCAGCACCCCAGGCCGGGGCGGGGTGTTGGATGAGCAGTTCTTC	CASTPGRGGVLDEQFF
TRBD1	TRBV28	TRBJ2-2	-	TGTGCCAGCAGACGACAGGGGGGTGGTACCGGGGAGCTGTTTTTT	CASRRQGGGTGELFF
-	TRBV9	TRBJ1-4	-	TGTGCCAGCACCTTCGGTACGGGGATCGAGTTCGTAAAACTGTTTTTT	CASTFGTGIEFVKLFF
-	TRBV7-9	TRBJ1-2	-	TGTGCCAGCAGCTTGGATCGGGGGGAGAGTGGCTACACCTTC	CASSLDRGESGYTF
TRBD1	TRBV18	TRBJ1-2	-	TGTGCCAGCTCACCAGTGGCACAGGGGGGCTATGGCTACACCTTC	CASSPVAQGGYGYTF
-	TRBV9	TRBJ2-2	-	TGTGCCAGCAGCGTAGGGGCGGGCCGCACCGGGGAGCTGTTTTTT	CASSVGAGRTGELFF
TRBD1	TRBV18	TRBJ1-1	-	TGTGCCAGCTCACCATCACAGGGGGCGACGAACACTGAAGCTTTCTTT	CASSPSQGATNTEAFF
-	TRBV11-2	TRBJ1-1	-	TGTGCCAGCAGCTTCATGCGGGGCACTGAAGCTTTCTTT	CASSFMRGTEAFF
-	TRBV25-1	TRBJ1-2	-	TGTGCCAGCAGTGAATCAATACAAGGGGGACATGGCTACACCTTC	CASSESIQGGHGYTF
-	TRBV5-8	TRBJ2-7	-	TGTGCCAGCAGCTTTACCGGACAGAGTTTTTACGAGCAGTACTTC	CASSFTGQSFYEQYF
-	TRBV5-1	TRBJ1-6	-	TGCGCCAGCAGCTTGGCCCTGGGCGCAGATAATTCACCCCTCCACTTT	CASSLALGADNSPLHF
-	TRBV18	TRBJ1-5	-	TGTGCCAGCTCCCCCGGGGGGGTACCGGATCAGCCCCAGCATTTT	CASSPGGVPDQPQHF
TRBD2	TRBV3-1/TRBV3-2	TRBJ2-3	-	TGTGCCAGCAGCCAAAGGCTAGCGGGGAGCACAGATACGCAGTATTTT	CASSQRLAGSTDTQYF